This T cell receptor (beta chain) was retrieved from a study of human T cells and chemical hapten exposure. The overall study: Largely, small differences in pooled library volume made per-sample TCR yields vary.

Study-wide results and caveats: DPC sensitization produced no change in TCRs with frequency above 1 in 1000. It should be noted that donors had alopecia, so their immune response may differ from healthy people's.

Regarding this clonotype: The antigen remains undetermined.

There are 13 residues in the CDR3. V lost 7 bases to trimming and J lost 5 bases; unmatched junction nucleotides: 5. From germline, CDR1 is MDHEN and CDR2 SYDVKM. How the authors handled the data: A typical sample had roughly 96,000 TCRs, with roughly 20,000 to 690,600 overall. Each CDR3 protein is one row after TCRdb ran MiXCR on the RACE reads. The V and J calls here are based on TCRdb, not the publication. Among 80,000 to 100,000 distinct CDR3 sequences listed, 8% to 13% were seen once. The time point is: patch test 2, 6 weeks after DPC sensitization. Treatment here: therapeutic diphenylcyclopropenone sensitization with weekly scalp DPC.

This chain uses TRBV28 with TRBJ2-7, with 10 nucleotides matching TRBD2. The specimen comprised whole blood, sampled in connection with sensitization to the hapten diphenylcyclopropenone (DPC). The origin of this receptor is a woman aged 45-59 years with alopecia areata. Some clones in this sample may be carry-over from other donors' samples. The CDR3 region has the DNA TGTGCCAGCAATAATAGCGGGAGGAACGAGCAGTACTTC. Residues: CASNNSGRNEQYF.